This T cell receptor beta chain derives from a study of blood T cell repertoires in COVID-19. Whole-study context: COVID-19 samples, acute and convalescent, were from the United States, Italy and Spain.

J gave up 3 bases and V 3 bases, and 12 bases lay outside the gene matches. This CDR3 comprises 19 residues. Germline V gene data show CDR1 as SGDLS and CDR2 as YYNGEE. Authors' processing steps: Using reference gene primer amplification, nucleated cell counts were estimated. Some clones are missing from TCRdb's copy, which holds only in-frame ones; the method was immunoSEQ multiplex PCR. That table supplies the V and J calls and clone size; D and trimming were determined from the DNA. The sample has about 350,000 clones; over 80% are singletons. The Seattle site enrolled patients during active infection and followed them longitudinally.

V and J are TRBV9 and TRBJ2-7, with 16 positions matching TRBD2. Sequenced: peripheral blood. The receptor was isolated from a man under 40 with COVID-19, enrolled during active disease. The DNA for the CDR3 is TGTGCCAGCAGCGGTCCGGGACTAGCGGGAGGGCCAGGCTTCTACGAGCAGTACTTC. This translates into CASSGPGLAGGPGFYEQYF.